In this sample, the clone carrying this T cell receptor beta chain turned up many times. The source of the sample is a study of early T cells in non-severe SARS-CoV-2 infection. This CDR3 is 13 amino acids long. Germline V lookup: CDR1 DFQATT, CDR2 SNEGSKA (reference sequence). V shed 0 bases and J shed 5 bases, with 11 bases lying between them. TCRdb re-analysed the 5' RACE reads in MiXCR, keeping a single row per CDR3 protein. The sample has 25,000 to 35,000 distinct CDR3 sequences; around 5.9% are singletons. This clonotype was sampled from an adult who was a healthcare worker with PCR-confirmed SARS-CoV-2 infection or an uninfected control (not recorded which). The material sequenced was whole blood. The chain recombines TRBV20-1 with TRBJ2-7; D unresolved. The CDR3 sequence is CSARDPLTHEQYF. The CDR3 DNA follows: TGCAGTGCTAGAGATCCCCTGACTCACGAGCAGTACTTC.